These T cell receptor beta chains were read from a single sample in a study of technical replicates of blood from a few donors. Here immunoSEQ multiplex PCR was the method, and the copy in TCRdb shows in-frame clones only, minus some. Of roughly 90,000 clones detected, just under 95% appear once; the ten largest clones hold around 0.23%. The source material was T cells isolated from PBMCs. The receptors derive from a human donor in good health. CDR3s include the opening cysteine and the closing phenylalanine or tryptophan. D genes are given only for firm matches. Size tells how often a clone was seen (once, few, many) or the class of an expanded clone, and some rows leave it out.

V,size,D,J,CDR3,DNA
TRBV18,NA,TRBD2,TRBJ2-3,CASSPASGGEHTDTQYF,TGTGCCAGCTCACCAGCATCGGGGGGGGAGCACACAGATACGCAGTATTTT
TRBV19,NA,TRBD2,TRBJ2-3,CASTRRGLAGGSIGGTDTQYF,TGTGCCAGTACCCGACGGGGACTAGCGGGGGGGTCAATTGGAGGCACAGATACGCAGTATTTT
TRBV29-1,NA,TRBD1,TRBJ1-1,CSVGQANTEAFF,TGCAGCGTCGGACAGGCGAACACTGAAGCTTTCTTT
TRBV30,NA,NA,TRBJ1-1,CAWTTGETRRFF,TGTGCCTGGACAACGGGAGAGACCAGACGGTTCTTT
TRBV25-1,NA,TRBD2,TRBJ2-1,CASSAGTSGFYNEQFF,TGTGCCAGCAGTGCCGGGACTAGCGGATTCTACAATGAGCAGTTCTTC
TRBV19,NA,NA,TRBJ1-5,CASIETDSYNQPQHF,TGTGCCAGTATAGAAACGGACAGCTACAATCAGCCCCAGCATTTT
TRBV6-5,once,NA,TRBJ1-4,CASSGDGKLFF,TGTGCCAGCAGCGGAGACGGAAAACTGTTTTTT
TRBV6-5,NA,TRBD1,TRBJ1-5,CASSSGTGSSPQHF,TGTGCCAGCAGTTCTGGGACAGGGTCCTCGCCCCAGCATTTT
TRBV6-1,NA,TRBD1,TRBJ1-1,CASSVFFGTGMNTEAFF,TGTGCCAGCAGTGTATTCTTCGGGACAGGAATGAACACTGAAGCTTTCTTT
TRBV15,once,NA,TRBJ1-5,CATSENRESKYQPQHF,TGTGCCACCAGCGAAAACAGGGAATCAAAGTATCAGCCCCAGCATTTT
TRBV6-5,NA,TRBD1,TRBJ1-4,CASSYFRGANEKLFF,TGTGCCAGCAGTTACTTCAGGGGGGCGAATGAAAAACTGTTTTTT
TRBV4-2,once,NA,TRBJ2-6,CASSQRGFSGANVLTF,TGTGCCAGCAGCCAAAGAGGTTTCTCTGGGGCCAACGTCCTGACTTTC
TRBV11-2,NA,TRBD1,TRBJ2-7,CASSLMGQALEQYF,TGTGCCAGCAGCTTAATGGGACAGGCATTAGAGCAGTACTTC
TRBV28,NA,TRBD1,TRBJ2-4,CASTSGDRDANIQYF,TGTGCCAGCACCTCCGGGGACAGGGATGCAAACATTCAGTACTTC
TRBV6-5,NA,NA,TRBJ2-3,CASSPQGGGTDTQYF,TGTGCCAGCAGCCCCCAGGGAGGGGGGACAGATACGCAGTATTTT
TRBV11-2,NA,NA,TRBJ2-2,CASSPRGYYQDRNTGELFF,TGTGCCAGCAGCCCTAGGGGATACTACCAGGACAGAAACACCGGGGAGCTGTTTTTT
TRBV7-2,NA,TRBD1,TRBJ1-2,CASSGYRGYYGYTF,TGTGCCAGCAGCGGTTACAGGGGGTACTATGGCTACACCTTC
TRBV7-9,NA,NA,TRBJ1-2,CASSLGQFGYTF,TGTGCCAGCAGCTTAGGACAGTTTGGCTACACCTTC
TRBV5-6,NA,NA,TRBJ2-7,CASSHRNPSYEQYF,TGTGCCAGCAGCCACAGGAACCCCTCCTACGAGCAGTACTTC
TRBV5-1,NA,NA,TRBJ2-2,CASSLSLPNTGELFF,TGCGCCAGCAGCTTGTCCCTACCGAACACCGGGGAGCTGTTTTTT
TRBV5-3,NA,TRBD2,TRBJ2-7,CARSPPDWREDEQYF,TGTGCCAGAAGCCCGCCCGATTGGCGGGAGGACGAGCAGTACTTC
TRBV9,NA,TRBD2,TRBJ2-7,CASSVGAGGSYEQYF,TGTGCCAGCAGCGTAGGCGCGGGGGGATCTTACGAGCAGTACTTC
TRBV7-7,NA,TRBD2,TRBJ2-7,CASSLGTNYEQYF,TGTGCTAGCAGCTTAGGGACTAACTACGAGCAGTACTTC
TRBV19,NA,TRBD1,TRBJ2-7,CASSRLGQGYTYEQYF,TGTGCCAGTAGCAGGCTGGGACAGGGGTACACCTACGAGCAGTACTTC
TRBV5-1,NA,TRBD2,TRBJ2-1,CASSSSGSDYNEQFF,TGCGCCAGCAGCTCTAGCGGGAGCGACTACAATGAGCAGTTCTTC
TRBV6-5,few,NA,TRBJ1-1,CASSYSTDRDTEAFF,TGTGCCAGCAGTTACTCGACGGATCGGGACACTGAAGCTTTCTTT
TRBV7-8,NA,NA,TRBJ1-1,CASSLHTRKDTEAFF,TGTGCCAGCAGCCTCCATACGAGGAAGGACACTGAAGCTTTCTTT
TRBV4-1,few,NA,TRBJ1-5,CASSQDWGQGYQPQHF,TGCGCCAGCAGCCAAGATTGGGGGCAGGGCTATCAGCCCCAGCATTTT
TRBV4-1,NA,NA,TRBJ1-1,CASSQAGRGNTEAFF,TGCGCCAGCAGCCAGGCCGGTAGGGGGAACACTGAAGCTTTCTTT